One and the same sample provided the 20 T cell receptor beta chains below, sequenced in a study of CD8 T cells in Susac syndrome. RNA in amounts of roughly 0.45 to 1 ug was reverse transcribed with random hexamers. TCRdb reprocessed the immunoSEQ multiplex PCR reads with MiXCR, giving one entry per CDR3 protein. The sample consists of about 190,000 distinct CDR3 sequences, almost 96% of them appearing once. The sample consisted of CD4+ T cells from PBMCs. These receptors all come from a human donor with Susac syndrome.

V gene TRBV5-1 combines with J gene TRBJ2-1; the match to TRBD1 covers 9 bases. The CDR3 contains 16 residues. V was clipped by 4 bases and J by 4 bases; unmatched bases: 9. Germline V gives CDR1 SGHRS, CDR2 YFSETQ. DNA for the CDR3: TGCGCCAGCAGCACTAACGCCGGGACAGGGTACAATGAGCAGTTCTTC. This translates into CASSTNAGTGYNEQFF.

The rearrangement joins TRBV12-3 or TRBV12-4 to TRBJ2-1, with 8 nucleotides matching TRBD1. V was pared by 3 bases and J by 2 bases, with 15 bases of the junction left unmatched. This CDR3 region has 19 residues. The CDR3 coding sequence is TGTGCCAGCAGTTTCTATTCGGGTCGGACAGGGAAGGCCTACAATGAGCAGTTCTTC. Amino acids: CASSFYSGRTGKAYNEQFF.

V gene TRBV29-1 combines with J gene TRBJ1-1; D possibly corresponds to TRBD1 (6 bases). In germline, CDR1 is SQVTM, CDR2 ANQGSEA. V was cut by 7 bases and J by 7 bases, with 19 bases left in between. The CDR3 is 13 amino acids. In DNA form, the CDR3 reads TGCAGCGCGCTTGAGAGGGGGGTGGGTGAAGCTTTCTTT. Protein product: CSALERGVGEAFF.

This sequence joins TRBV20-1 and TRBJ2-3; 11 nucleotides match TRBD2. V lost 2 bases to trimming and J lost 1 base; unmatched junction nucleotides: 2. The CDR3 contains 15 residues. The germline gives CDR1 DFQATT, CDR2 SNEGSKA (reference sequence). In DNA, the CDR3 is TGCAGTGCTAGATTGGGACTAGCGGGCACAGATACGCAGTATTTT. It encodes CSARLGLAGTDTQYF.

This sequence joins TRBV30 and TRBJ1-2; possible D gene TRBD1, 6 bases. Trimming left V 8 bases short and J 8 bases short, with 24 bases between. The CDR3 is 14 residues long. CDR1 GTSNPN and CDR2 SVGIG come from the germline V gene (reference sequence). As DNA, the CDR3 is TGTGCCGAAGTGCGTCCGGGGGCGCTTGGGGGCTACACCTTC. Translated, it gives CAEVRPGALGGYTF.

CDR3 nucleotides: TGCAGTGCTACGAGAACAGGGCCTGAAGCTTTCTTT. Its translation: CSATRTGPEAFF. The chain has TRBV20-1 and TRBJ1-1, with D tentatively TRBD1 (6 bases). The CDR3 totals 12 residues. Germline V lookup: CDR1 DFQATT, CDR2 SNEGSKA (reference sequence). The V gene lost 4 bases and the J gene lost 6 bases, with 12 bases spanning the gap.

The genes are TRBV15 and TRBJ1-6; no clear D. CDR3 length: 13 amino acids. CDR1 is LNHNV, CDR2 YYDKDF, per germline (reference sequence). The germline V and J ends were trimmed by 4 bases and 8 bases, with 9 bases remaining between them. CDR3 in amino acids: CATSNPGDSPLHF. DNA of the CDR3: TGTGCCACCAGCAACCCGGGCGATTCACCCCTCCACTTT.

This clonotype has a single count. The V gene is TRBV7-9, the J gene TRBJ1-1; D ambiguous. This CDR3 has 16 amino acids. Germline V gene data show CDR1 as SEHNR and CDR2 as FQNEAQ (reference sequence). Trimming took 3 bases from V and 1 from J, leaving 15 bases between them. This chain's CDR3 is CASSFRETLENTEAFF. The CDR3 DNA reads as TGTGCCAGCAGCTTTCGAGAGACCCTGGAGAACACTGAAGCTTTCTTT.

This clonotype showed up just once. The V gene is TRBV29-1, the J gene TRBJ1-1; 11 bases align to TRBD1. CDR3 length equals 16 residues. The germline V gene has CDR1 SQVTM and CDR2 ANQGSEA. The V segment lost 4 bases and the J segment 0 bases; nucleotides outside the gene matches: 7. CDR3 nucleotides: TGCAGCGTTGCGCCAGGGACAGGGGGTATGAACACTGAAGCTTTCTTT. This codes for CSVAPGTGGMNTEAFF.

This chain uses TRBV20-1 with TRBJ2-5, with no clear D. Trimming removed 5 bases from V and 1 base from J, with 11 bases in between. Germline CDR1 and CDR2: DFQATT and SNEGSKA (reference sequence). The CDR3 loop spans 13 amino acids. The DNA of the CDR3 is TGCAGTGCTCTGGACGCCTCCCAAGAGACCCAGTACTTC. Its protein is CSALDASQETQYF.

The V call is TRBV20-1, the J call TRBJ1-4, with a possible D match to TRBD1 (6 bases). The CDR3 covers 16 residues. Germline V CDR1 and CDR2: DFQATT, SNEGSKA (reference sequence). V was cut by 0 bases and J by 8 bases, with 19 bases left in between. CDR3 bases: TGCAGTGCTAGAGATCCTACTCAGGGGAGGAGGGAAAAACTGTTTTTT. It specifies CSARDPTQGRREKLFF.

The chain couples TRBV6-2 or TRBV6-3 to TRBJ2-5, with 12 nucleotides matching TRBD2. Looked up from germline, CDR1 is MNHEY and CDR2 is SVGEGT. The CDR3 consists of 16 residues. V dropped 2 bases and J dropped 3; count of bases not matched to a gene: 4. The CDR3, as DNA: TGTGCCAGCAGTTACCAACGACTAGCGGGGGAAGAGACCCAGTACTTC. Its translation: CASSYQRLAGEETQYF.

The chain recombines TRBV6-6 with TRBJ1-2, with TRBD1 identical over 10 bases. V trimming: 5 bases; J trimming: 8 bases; junction bases outside the gene matches: 11. The CDR3 spans 15 residues. The germline gives CDR1 MNHNY, CDR2 SVGAGI (reference sequence). The CDR3 region is CASSGPTGGADGYTF. The CDR3 nucleotides read TGTGCCAGCAGTGGCCCGACAGGGGGCGCGGACGGCTACACCTTC.

The chain recombines TRBV7-2 with TRBJ2-2; maybe TRBD2 (5 bases). This CDR3 comprises 13 residues. V was pared by 3 bases and J by 7 bases, with 9 bases between. Germline V lookup: CDR1 SGHTA, CDR2 FQGNSA. The CDR3 DNA is TGTGCCAGCAGCTTTATCGAGGGCGGGGAGCTGTTTTTT. Translating gives CASSFIEGGELFF.

V and J are TRBV29-1 and TRBJ2-1; 8 nucleotides line up with TRBD1. The CDR3 consists of 14 residues. The V gene end was trimmed by 3 bases and the J gene end by 2 bases; junction bases not matched to a gene: 3. The germline V gene has CDR1 SQVTM and CDR2 ANQGSEA. CDR3: CSVDPTGAYNEQFF. The CDR3 region has the DNA TGCAGCGTTGACCCGACAGGGGCCTACAATGAGCAGTTCTTC.

V usage is TRBV9 and J usage is TRBJ1-1; D unclear. V was clipped by 1 base and J by 3 bases, with 7 bases between them. Germline CDR1 is SGDLS and CDR2 is YYNGEE. The CDR3 runs 13 residues. CDR3 DNA: TGTGCCAGCAGCGTATTTCTGGACACTGAAGCTTTCTTT. Protein product: CASSVFLDTEAFF.

The CDR3 loop reads CAWSVGRDYGYTF. The CDR3 DNA sequence: TGTGCCTGGAGTGTGGGTAGGGACTATGGCTACACCTTC. The chain is built from TRBV30 and TRBJ1-2; D uncertain. The CDR3 extends over 13 amino acids. From germline, CDR1 is GTSNPN and CDR2 SVGIG (reference sequence). V was pared by 0 bases and J by 3 bases, with 8 bases between.

The chain employs TRBV2 and TRBJ2-5, with TRBD1 matching over 7 bases. With V trimmed by 6 bases and J by 1 base, 8 bases remained unmatched. The germline gives CDR1 SNHLY, CDR2 FYNNEI. CDR3 length: 15 amino acids. CDR3 sequence reads: CASRLGTGVQETQYF. The CDR3 region has the DNA TGTGCCAGCAGACTTGGAACAGGGGTCCAAGAGACCCAGTACTTC.

The chain employs TRBV29-1 and TRBJ1-1; D is perhaps TRBD1 (6 bases). The V end lost 7 bases, the J end lost 4 bases, and 13 bases lay between the germline ends. Germline V gene lookup returns CDR1 SQVTM and CDR2 ANQGSEA. The CDR3 covers 12 residues. CDR3 sequence reads: CSGTRGGTEAFF. The CDR3 bases are TGCAGCGGCACCAGGGGCGGCACTGAAGCTTTCTTT.

This chain uses TRBV3-1 with TRBJ2-1, with 11 bases fitting TRBD2. The CDR3 is 14 residues long. From germline, CDR1 is LGHDT and CDR2 YNNKEL (reference sequence). V lost 4 bases and J lost 8; bases outside the gene matches: 4. The CDR3 region has the DNA TGTGCCAGCAGCCTAGCGGGGGGGGATGATGAGCAGTTCTTC. Amino acid sequence: CASSLAGGDDEQFF.